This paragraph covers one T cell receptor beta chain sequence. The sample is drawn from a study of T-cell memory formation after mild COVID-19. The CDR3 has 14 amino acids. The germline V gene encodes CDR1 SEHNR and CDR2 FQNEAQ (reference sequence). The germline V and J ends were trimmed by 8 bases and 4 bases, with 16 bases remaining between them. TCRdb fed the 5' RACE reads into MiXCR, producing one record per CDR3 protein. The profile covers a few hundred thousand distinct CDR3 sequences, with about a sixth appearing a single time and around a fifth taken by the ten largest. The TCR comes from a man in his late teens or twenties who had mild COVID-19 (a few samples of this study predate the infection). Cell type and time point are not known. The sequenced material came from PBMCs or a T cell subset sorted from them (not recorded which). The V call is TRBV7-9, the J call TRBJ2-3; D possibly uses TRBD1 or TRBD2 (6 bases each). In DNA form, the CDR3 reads TGTGCCAGCTCCTCGCCCGGGGGCCCAGATACGCAGTATTTT. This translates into CASSSPGGPDTQYF.